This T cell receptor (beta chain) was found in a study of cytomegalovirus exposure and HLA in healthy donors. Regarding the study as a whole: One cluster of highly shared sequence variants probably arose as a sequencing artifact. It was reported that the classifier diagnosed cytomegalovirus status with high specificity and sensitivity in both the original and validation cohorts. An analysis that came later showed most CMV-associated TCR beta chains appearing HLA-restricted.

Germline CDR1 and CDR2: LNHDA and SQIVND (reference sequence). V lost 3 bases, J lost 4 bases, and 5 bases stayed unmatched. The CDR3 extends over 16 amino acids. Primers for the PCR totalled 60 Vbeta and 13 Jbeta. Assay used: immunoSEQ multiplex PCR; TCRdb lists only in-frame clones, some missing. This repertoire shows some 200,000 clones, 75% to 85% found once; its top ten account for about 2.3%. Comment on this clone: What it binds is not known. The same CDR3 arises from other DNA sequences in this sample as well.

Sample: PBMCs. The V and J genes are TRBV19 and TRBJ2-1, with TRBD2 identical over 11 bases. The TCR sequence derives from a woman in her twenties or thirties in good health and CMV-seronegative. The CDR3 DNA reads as TGTGCCAGTAGTATTGAGACTAGCGGGGAATACAATGAGCAGTTCTTC. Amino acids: CASSIETSGEYNEQFF.